This T cell receptor (beta chain) was sequenced during a study of naive and memory T cell subsets. Amplification of ligated cDNA took four PCR rounds with SP2 and nested alpha and beta constant primers. TCRdb analysed the 5' RACE reads with MiXCR anew, one entry per CDR3 protein. The sample gives roughly 48,000 distinct CDR3 sequences, roughly 4.7% of which show up once; around 0.88% is in the top ten. The library had UMIs added by 3' ligation of an oligonucleotide to TCR cDNA. Input was about 1 to 1,100 ng of DNase-treated total RNA without cell sorting. The V end was cut by 8 bases, the J end by 1 base, with 13 bases between. The CDR3 is made up of 14 amino acids. Per germline, CDR1 MDHEN and CDR2 SYDVKM.

The chain employs TRBV28 and TRBJ2-3, with D maybe TRBD2 (5 bases). The receptor's source is a female donor in good health. CDR3 nucleotides: TGTGCCAGCGGGAGCGGTTTAGGCACAGATACGCAGTATTTT. Its protein product is CASGSGLGTDTQYF.